This TCR beta chain originates from a study of cytomegalovirus exposure and HLA in healthy donors (dated by TCRdb to the late 2010s). Broadly, across the study: According to an earlier analysis of a few hundred of the donors, about 180 million T cells yielded roughly 100 million unique TCR beta sequences and roughly 280 Gb of sequence data. An early release covering roughly 640 HLA-typed donors comprised about 310 gigabases of sequencing data and tens of millions of unique TCR sequences. Among the approximately 430 genotyped donors, roughly 80% belonged to the genetic ancestry cluster associated with self-reported Caucasian donors. The study aimed to test whether cataloging public T cell receptors could reveal signatures of past pathogen exposure. Using immunosequencing, the study profiled T cell repertoires from 640 or so subjects and related those repertoires to cytomegalovirus serostatus. A separate validation cohort of roughly 110 different subjects was used in addition to the 666-subject first cohort. High-throughput TCR immunosequencing, statistical association of individual TCRs with disease status, and machine learning were combined to predict cytomegalovirus infection status. To study patterns of TCR occurrence, a later analysis re-analyzed previously published TCR beta repertoires from 666 donors and added high-resolution HLA genotyping. The later analysis used no new phenotypic data to find candidate immune exposures, relying instead on TCR beta sequences and their occurrence across donors. An earlier analysis of approximately 640 of the donors applied high-throughput TCR beta sequencing to assess whether each TCR beta V gene segment acted as functional or pseudogenic. Donor age, sex, ethnicity and CMV serostatus were compiled together with the repertoire data. Genome-wide SNP genotypes for about 60% of the 666 donors were used in a later genetic analysis, which treated that subset as a discovery cohort. Every discovery cohort repertoire had been produced on one sequencing platform. Class I and class II HLA loci were covered by the typing at four-digit resolution. The number of typed donors differed by locus: about 620-630 for A, B, C, DRB1 and DQB1; roughly 510 for DQA1; 606 for DPA1; and around 490 for DPB1. Because of strong linkage in the cohort, four or five DR-DQ haplotypes were treated as single units for association and clustering. Among some 400 genotyped donors of the cohort, an average of approximately 240,000 unique TCR beta nucleotide sequences was sequenced per donor, of which 15% to 20% were non-productive.

The cohort consisted of some 730 healthy bone marrow donors. Cohort members were all nominally healthy when sampled, although unrecorded immune exposures were likely present. The donor tested CMV seropositive and was one of the 289 seropositive cohort members. Each donor provided a peripheral blood sample, and peripheral blood mononuclear cells were used for TCR beta sequencing. The Qiagen DNeasy Blood Extraction Kit was used to extract genomic DNA from the blood cell samples. The CDR3 numbers 16 residues from cysteine through phenylalanine. The only DNA kept is the CDR3, 48 bases in frame from the first base. Germline trimming amounts to 0 bases on V and 2 bases on J, with 6 as the count of junction bases outside the gene matches. The germline V gene sets CDR1 to SGHRS and CDR2 to YFSETQ. A word on this clone: The clone's antigen remains unknown. No much larger clonotype is one base removed from it; base qualities were not supplied.

Overall results and qualifications from the work: Immune exposure information for the cohort was limited to CMV serostatus. Correlated functional status among segregating V segments might reflect linkage disequilibrium, but an unknown experimental factor could not be ruled out. Some IMGT-functional V segments, including TRBV6-2 and TRBV6-3, could not be distinguished by the 87-base-pair reads and were therefore excluded. Because HLA typing was unavailable for some donors at each locus, only the typed subset was used in association tests. Compared with the roughly 600-donor mean, donors in an Asian-associated ancestry cluster had fewer N-insertions in productive TCRs, according to a later genetic analysis. Several of the top co-occurrence clusters appeared to be linked to parvovirus B19, influenza, CMV and Epstein-Barr virus, according to a later analysis. About 15 rarely observed V segments, including chromosome 9 orphons, were excluded from the earlier analysis of about 610 of the donors because counts were too low. A later analysis found that most CMV-associated TCR beta chains appeared HLA-restricted, with HLA associations seemingly driven largely by CMV exposure. The authors suggested that the approach could potentially be generalized to other disease states and immunological phenotypes. In a later genetic analysis, a missense DCLRE1C variant was associated with V-gene and J-gene trimming of TCR beta chains, and the association was replicated in an independent cohort. Compared with equally common non-associated chains, HLA-associated TCR beta chains in a later analysis were more clonally expanded and had lower generation probabilities. In an earlier analysis of 500 to 650 of the donors, most TCR beta V segments appeared in productive rearrangements about 87% or about 30% of the time, broadly matching IMGT annotations. In the study, around 150 TCR beta chains were listed as associated with cytomegalovirus. The cohort was sequenced for TCR beta chains only, and without alpha or paired-chain data the features that could be detected were limited. Strong co-occurrence of HLA alleles, especially DR and DQ, made assigning TCR associations to individual alleles difficult. A further reported finding was that TCR beta sequences accurately predicted the HLA-A and HLA-B alleles for most subjects in the first cohort. In a later analysis, TCR association rates were found to vary across HLA loci, with the most associated TCRs seen for DRB1 alleles and the fewest for HLA-C alleles. A cluster of highly shared sequence variants was judged likely to represent a technical artifact of the sequencing pipeline. Most TCR sequences were observed very rarely across donors, whereas some public TCRs were present in many individuals. In both the original and validation cohorts, the classifier was reported to diagnose cytomegalovirus status with high specificity and sensitivity. Three of the identified cytomegalovirus-associated TCR beta chains were confirmed in vitro to be specific for cytomegalovirus antigens. The presence/absence analyses assumed that sequencing depth was roughly uniform across donors, and that assumption may not be true. At a false discovery rate of 0.05, a later analysis linked 16,000 or so TCR beta sequences to specific HLA alleles.

The protocol used for the library was the immunoSEQ multiplex PCR assay. For the multiplex PCR, a mixture combining 60 forward primers for TCR Vbeta segments and 13 reverse primers for TCR Jbeta segments was used. A multiplex PCR assay on genomic DNA amplified the CDR3 region of rearranged TCR beta genes. On the Illumina HiSeq System, the amplified TCR beta libraries were sequenced as 87-base-pair reads. The authors' pipeline ran thus. A later analysis counted about 80 million unique TCR beta chains across the approximately 700 repertoires, and some 11 million of these chains were shared by at least two donors. To remove PCR and sequencing errors, raw reads were error-corrected and collapsed into unique sequences using a nearest-neighbor algorithm that merged closely related sequences. To assign V, D and J gene segments, CDR3 sequences were aligned to IMGT reference sequences. For a sequence to be retained, a match of at least six nucleotides was required to both a V gene segment and a J gene segment. Rearrangements were classified as productive when the CDR3 lacked stop codons and remained in frame with V and J, and all other rearrangements were classified as non-productive. CDR3 was defined according to IMGT convention as the region running from the second conserved V-encoded cysteine to the conserved J-encoded phenylalanine. Sequences without an unambiguous match to a single V gene segment were excluded from the earlier analysis of almost 600 of the donors. An earlier analysis of several hundred of the donors called V segments functional above 56.7% productive rearrangements and segregating when the between-donor standard deviation exceeded 5%. A statistical classification framework was built for diagnosing cytomegalovirus status from the catalog of TCR beta chain sequences. A later analysis assigned V and J genes by comparing TCR nucleotide sequences with IMGT/GENE-DB human TR gene sequences. In a later analysis, CDR3 sequences and most-parsimonious VDJ recombination scenarios were assigned using the TCRdist pipeline. In a later analysis, each TCR beta chain was defined by its CDR3 amino acid sequence together with its V-gene family, and reads lacking a unique V-gene family were excluded. In a later analysis, 450 to 600 highly shared, low-generation-probability nucleotide sequences were removed to address suspected cross-contamination and a sequencing artifact. A later analysis calculated a clonal expansion index for each public chain from normalized within-repertoire ranks of inferred template counts. In a later analysis, generation probabilities were computed with a VDJ recombination model fitted to out-of-frame rearrangements, and the resulting probabilities were checked against IGoR. In a later analysis, hypergeometric tests were used to score TCR-TCR, TCR-HLA and TCR-CMV co-occurrence, with a repertoire-size bias correction applied to TCR pairs. To estimate false discovery rates, a later analysis permuted the HLA or CMV assignments 20 times. A later analysis grouped co-occurring TCRs with DBSCAN, adding TCRdist sequence similarity when clustering within HLA-allele-positive subsets. Repertoires with fewer than 30,000 or more than 120,000 public chains were left out of co-occurrence clustering, as were five repertoires with anomalous nucleotide sharing. TCRdb limited this immuneACCESS table to in-frame rearrangements with V and J called. A share of clones is missing; checked studies link under half to unresolved V genes, and the rest is unexplained. The V and J calls and the clone size are those of that table, but D and trimming were determined from the DNA. Counted in this sample were around 100,000 clones; 79% of them appeared once. 4.1% of the sample rests with the top ten.

The chain was built from TRBV5-1 and TRBJ2-5; TRBD2 lines up with 8 middle nucleotides. The receptor's source is a female donor in good health and CMV-seropositive. Sequencing input: PBMCs. The nucleotide sequence reads TGCGCCAGCAGCTTGGCGGGGGGGACGATTCAAGAGACCCAGTACTTC. It translates to CASSLAGGTIQETQYF.